One and the same sample provided the 19 T cell receptor beta chains below, sequenced in a study of blood T cell repertoires in COVID-19 (dated by TCRdb to about 2020). The library relied on the immunoSEQ multiplex PCR assay. The clones in this table, taken by TCRdb from immuneACCESS, are in-frame only. Not every clone is retained; where verified, under half of the shortfall comes from an unresolved V gene, and the cause of the rest is unknown. The sample table lists around 330,000 clones, around nine tenths of them with a count of one. Of the sample, 4.5% to 5.5% is held by the ten largest clones. Sample: PBMCs or T cells enriched from blood (not recorded which). These TCRs come from a man between 60 and 75 years old who had recovered from COVID-19.

V usage is TRBV5-1 and J usage is TRBJ1-1; a possible D gene is TRBD1 (5 bases). Germline V lookup: CDR1 SGHRS, CDR2 YFSETQ. The V and J ends lost 4 bases and 2 bases respectively, with 12 bases between them. The CDR3 consists of 14 residues. CDR3 residues: CASSLLTDNTEAFF. The CDR3 DNA is TGCGCCAGCAGCCTCCTGACAGACAACACTGAAGCTTTCTTT.

The V and J genes are TRBV19 and TRBJ2-7, with D maybe TRBD2 (6 bases). The CDR3 has 14 amino acids. The germline CDR1 and CDR2 sequences are LNHDA and SQIVND (reference sequence). Trimming cost V 7 bases and J 0 bases, with 13 bases left between them. CDR3 region: CASKNAGSSYEQYF. CDR3 nucleotides: TGTGCCAGTAAAAATGCGGGGAGCTCCTACGAGCAGTACTTC.

The chain has TRBV6-6 and TRBJ1-2; TRBD1 matches 7 bases. Germline loops: CDR1 MNHNY, CDR2 SVGAGI (reference sequence). CDR3 size: 13 residues. V lost 2 bases to trimming and J lost 6 bases; unmatched junction nucleotides: 3. The CDR3 nucleotides read TGTGCCAGCAGTTACACCGACAGGGATGGCTACACCTTC. Translated, it gives CASSYTDRDGYTF.

The chain carries TRBV7-3 and TRBJ2-2, with D tentatively TRBD2 (6 bases). The V end was cut by 4 bases, the J end by 0 bases, with 12 bases between. The CDR3 runs to 16 residues. Looked up from germline, CDR1 is SGHTA and CDR2 is FQGTGA. CDR3 nucleotides: TGTGCCAGCAGCTATCGCGGGAATACGAACACCGGGGAGCTGTTTTTT. Translating it yields CASSYRGNTNTGELFF.

The V call is TRBV2, the J call TRBJ2-3; TRBD2 agrees at 10 bases. Looked up from germline, CDR1 is SNHLY and CDR2 is FYNNEI. The ends lost 6 bases at V and 0 bases at J; junction bases unmatched: 3. CDR3 length: 15 amino acids. The CDR3 DNA follows: TGTGCCAGCAGCGCGACTAGCGGGAGCACAGATACGCAGTATTTT. Its translation: CASSATSGSTDTQYF.

In DNA, the CDR3 is TGCGCCAGCAGTGAATACAGGTCCAATGAGCAGTTCTTC. Translating it yields CASSEYRSNEQFF. The chain recombines TRBV10-1 with TRBJ2-1, with a possible D match to TRBD1 (5 bases). CDR1 and CDR2 (germline): WNHNN, SYGVQD (reference sequence). Trimming shortened V by 3 bases and J by 6 bases, and 9 bases separated the two germline ends. This CDR3 spans 13 amino acids.

The chain has TRBV5-6 and TRBJ1-5; D remains ambiguous. This CDR3 has 13 residues. The germline V gene has CDR1 SGHDT and CDR2 YYEEEE. V shed 4 bases and J shed 10 bases, with 15 bases lying between them. The CDR3 region has the DNA TGTGCCAGCAGCCGAGACCGGGTAAAACCCCAGCATTTT. As protein: CASSRDRVKPQHF.

This chain links TRBV27 with TRBJ2-7, with D perhaps matching TRBD1 (6 bases). This CDR3 spans 15 amino acids. V gave up 6 bases and J gave up 2 bases, with 17 bases separating them. The germline V gene has CDR1 MNHEY and CDR2 SMNVEV (reference sequence). The CDR3 spells CASSRGQRAPYEQYF. For the CDR3, the DNA is TGTGCCAGCAGCCGAGGACAGAGGGCTCCCTACGAGCAGTACTTC.

The chain joins TRBV29-1 to TRBJ1-2, with TRBD1 matching 8 bases. Trimming removed 7 bases from V and 3 bases from J; junction bases left unmatched: 4. This CDR3 is 12 amino acids long. The germline V gene has CDR1 SQVTM and CDR2 ANQGSEA. This chain's CDR3 is CSADRGDYGYTF. CDR3 nucleotide sequence: TGCAGCGCCGACAGGGGAGACTATGGCTACACCTTC.

The chain recombines TRBV5-1 with TRBJ1-3, with D perhaps TRBD1 (5 bases). The length of the CDR3 is 17 residues. Germline V CDR1 and CDR2: SGHRS, YFSETQ. The V and J ends lost 4 bases and 0 bases respectively, with 17 bases between them. CDR3 in amino acids: CASSRLDSLFSGNTIYF. DNA of the CDR3: TGCGCCAGCAGCCGCCTCGACAGCTTATTCTCTGGAAACACCATATATTTT.

The CDR3 region has the DNA TGTGCCAGCAGAACCTCAGGGGGCCTTGGAAACACCATATATTTT. Translating gives CASRTSGGLGNTIYF. This rearrangement joins TRBV6-5 to TRBJ1-3; 8 positions agree with TRBD1. Germline trimming cut 6 bases from V and 3 bases from J; bases unmatched to any gene: 7. This CDR3 region has 15 residues. The germline V gene encodes CDR1 MNHEY and CDR2 SVGAGI.

Of note for this clone: Other DNA sequences in this sample translate to the same CDR3. The gene calls are TRBV18 and TRBJ1-6; 7 nucleotides line up with TRBD1. From germline, CDR1 is KGHSH and CDR2 LQKENI. The CDR3 has 14 amino acids. V lost 6 bases and J lost 5; bases outside the gene matches: 4. CDR3 nucleotides: TGTGCCAGCTCGCGGGACAGAAATAATTCACCCCTCCACTTT. Residues: CASSRDRNNSPLHF.

In this sample, this clone turned up once. V gene TRBV5-1 combines with J gene TRBJ2-5, with 8 bases aligning to TRBD2. Germline-derived CDR1 and CDR2 are SGHRS and YFSETQ. The CDR3 extends over 15 amino acids. V dropped 1 base and J dropped 2; count of bases not matched to a gene: 4. The CDR3: CASSLNAGGQETQYF. The CDR3 nucleotides are TGCGCCAGCAGCTTGAATGCGGGAGGACAAGAGACCCAGTACTTC.

This rearrangement joins TRBV19 to TRBJ1-5; D is undetermined. The CDR3 extends over 13 amino acids. Germline CDR1 and CDR2: LNHDA and SQIVND (reference sequence). The ends were cut back, 5 bases at V and 6 bases at J, with 11 bases in the middle. The CDR3 region is CASSWKGGQPQHF. CDR3 nucleotide sequence: TGTGCCAGTAGTTGGAAGGGAGGTCAGCCCCAGCATTTT.

This chain connects TRBV9 to TRBJ1-3; the match to TRBD1 covers 8 bases. The V gene end was trimmed by 4 bases and the J gene end by 1 base; junction bases not matched to a gene: 7. This CDR3 contains 16 residues. Germline loops: CDR1 SGDLS, CDR2 YYNGEE. CDR3 bases: TGTGCCAGCAGCAAAGGACAGGGAGGGTCTGGAAACACCATATATTTT. It specifies CASSKGQGGSGNTIYF.

A few counts support this clone. The genes are TRBV19 and TRBJ1-4, with D perhaps TRBD1 (5 bases). Trimming took 4 bases from V and 5 from J, leaving 11 bases between them. Germline CDR1 and CDR2: LNHDA and SQIVND (reference sequence). The CDR3 totals 14 residues. CDR3: CASSKQAVNEKLFF. In nucleotides, the CDR3 is TGTGCCAGTAGTAAACAGGCCGTAAATGAAAAACTGTTTTTT. The whole variable domain, remainder taken from reference TRBV19 and TRBJ1-4, is DGGITQSPKYLFRKEGQNVTLSCEQNLNHDAMYWYRQDPGQGLRLIYYSQIVNDFQKGDIAEGYSVSREKKESFPLTVTSAQKNPTAFYLCASSKQAVNEKLFFGSGTQLSVL.

The rearrangement joins TRBV7-9 to TRBJ1-4; D uncertain. Germline V gives CDR1 SEHNR, CDR2 FQNEAQ (reference sequence). The CDR3 runs 14 residues. The germline V and J ends were trimmed by 5 bases and 5 bases, with 12 bases remaining between them. The CDR3 here is CASSPPGLNEKLFF. DNA of the CDR3: TGTGCCAGCAGCCCCCCCGGGTTAAATGAAAAACTGTTTTTT.

The chain joins TRBV25-1 to TRBJ2-1; TRBD2 aligns across 7 bases. The V gene's germline CDR1 is MGHDK and CDR2 SYGVNS. The CDR3 consists of 15 residues. With 6 bases clipped from V and 7 bases from J, the junction kept 12 bases outside the gene matches. DNA of the CDR3: TGTGCCAGCAGCAAAGGTGGGGGGGGTGGTAATGAGCAGTTCTTC. Encoded protein: CASSKGGGGGNEQFF.

The chain has TRBV18 and TRBJ2-2; 12 nucleotides agree with TRBD1. V lost 5 bases to trimming and J lost 6 bases; unmatched junction nucleotides: 7. In germline, CDR1 is KGHSH, CDR2 LQKENI. This CDR3 region has 16 residues. The CDR3 here is CASSSLGQGAAGELFF. CDR3 DNA sequence: TGTGCCAGCTCATCATTGGGACAGGGGGCCGCCGGGGAGCTGTTTTTT.